The 15 T cell receptor beta chains given below trace back to one sample, sequenced in a study of T cells after yellow fever vaccination. MiXCR was run by TCRdb on the 5' RACE reads, yielding one entry per CDR3 protein. The table lists a few hundred thousand distinct CDR3 sequences, about 4% of them singletons. The input for sequencing was PBMCs, taken 5 days after the yellow fever booster vaccination. The source of these receptors is a man aged 18 to 29 who received the YFV17D yellow fever vaccine.

This clonotype was detected many times. The CDR3 sequence: CSASRPSTDTQYF. DNA of the CDR3: TGCAGTGCTAGTAGGCCAAGCACAGATACGCAGTATTTT. The V and J genes are TRBV20-1 and TRBJ2-3, with D hard to call. Trimming took off 3 bases at V and 0 bases at J, with 7 bases between the two ends. In germline, CDR1 is DFQATT, CDR2 SNEGSKA (reference sequence). The CDR3 extends over 13 amino acids.

The chain carries TRBV4-1 and TRBJ1-5; weak D call: TRBD1 (6 bases). Deletions cut 0 bases from V and 2 bases from J, with 11 bases between. CDR3 length equals 16 residues. Germline lookup yields CDR1 MGHRA and CDR2 YSYEKL. This CDR3 is CASSQDLGAGNQPQHF. The CDR3 region has the DNA TGCGCCAGCAGCCAAGATTTGGGGGCCGGCAATCAGCCCCAGCATTTT.

There are many counts of this clonotype. The chain carries TRBV4-1 and TRBJ1-6; D gene unclear. Germline CDR1 and CDR2: MGHRA and YSYEKL. V lost 0 bases, J lost 8 bases, and 11 bases lay in between. The CDR3 contains 15 residues. The CDR3 DNA reads as TGCGCCAGCAGCCAAGAACCATCGGGGTATTCACCCCTCCACTTT. It specifies CASSQEPSGYSPLHF.

The V gene is TRBV3-1, the J gene TRBJ2-7; D unclear. Trimming took 0 bases from V and 3 from J, leaving 12 bases between them. The germline gives CDR1 LGHDT, CDR2 YNNKEL (reference sequence). The CDR3 loop spans 15 amino acids. The CDR3 loop reads CASSQDFGGIYEQYV. The CDR3 nucleotides read TGTGCCAGCAGCCAAGATTTTGGTGGTATCTACGAGCAGTACGTC.

This clonotype was observed a handful of times. The chain employs TRBV10-3 and TRBJ2-3; the match to TRBD2 covers 15 bases. Per the germline V gene, CDR1 is ENHRY and CDR2 is SYGVKD. The CDR3 length is 15 residues. V trimming: 5 bases; J trimming: 6 bases; junction bases outside the gene matches: 3. The CDR3 spells CAISTGTSGGDTQYF. In DNA form, the CDR3 reads TGTGCCATCAGTACCGGGACTAGCGGGGGGGATACGCAGTATTTT.

The chain joins TRBV5-1 to TRBJ1-1; no definite D call. CDR3 length: 13 amino acids. Germline V gene data show CDR1 as SGHRS and CDR2 as YFSETQ. Trimming shortened V by 4 bases and J by 5 bases, and 12 bases separated the two germline ends. The DNA for the CDR3 is TGCGCCAGCAGCCTGCGGAAGGAGACTGAAGCTTTCTTT. Residues: CASSLRKETEAFF.

The chain joins TRBV10-3 to TRBJ1-5; D is ambiguous. V lost 0 bases, J lost 4 bases, and 10 bases lay in between. Germline V gene lookup returns CDR1 ENHRY and CDR2 SYGVKD. The CDR3 runs 15 residues. The CDR3 loop is CAISESGSANQPQHF. In nucleotides, the CDR3 is TGTGCCATCAGTGAGTCAGGATCGGCAAATCAGCCCCAGCATTTT.

A few counts support this clonotype. The chain combines TRBV14 with TRBJ2-1, with D tentatively TRBD2 (7 bases). Trimming stripped 3 bases from V and 6 bases from J, with 12 bases between. The CDR3 covers 14 residues. Germline lookup yields CDR1 SGHDN and CDR2 FVKESK. Written as DNA, the CDR3 is TGTGCCAGCAGCCATGGGGGAGGGGGCAATGAGCAGTTCTTC. Its protein product is CASSHGGGGNEQFF.

The chain is built from TRBV7-9 and TRBJ2-6; 8 bases map to TRBD1. Losses at the gene ends were 6 bases for V and 2 bases for J; bases not matched to a gene: 3. Germline loops: CDR1 SEHNR, CDR2 FQNEAQ (reference sequence). This CDR3 spans 15 amino acids. Here the CDR3 DNA reads TGTGCCAGCAGTATACAGGGGGCTGGGGCCAACGTCCTGACTTTC. This codes for CASSIQGAGANVLTF.

CDR3 DNA sequence: TGTGCCAGCAGTTATAAGGTGGGAGATACGCAGTATTTT. Translation gives CASSYKVGDTQYF. The chain joins TRBV6-6 to TRBJ2-3; D uncertain. V was trimmed by 3 bases and J by 5 bases, leaving 9 bases between them. Looked up from germline, CDR1 is MNHNY and CDR2 is SVGAGI (reference sequence). This CDR3 comprises 13 residues.

V and J are TRBV7-2 and TRBJ2-6; D call uncertain. This CDR3 contains 16 residues. V gave up 1 base and J gave up 2 bases, with 9 bases separating them. Germline lookup yields CDR1 SGHTA and CDR2 FQGNSA. The CDR3 is CASSLVVRTGANVLTF. The CDR3, as DNA: TGTGCCAGCAGCTTAGTGGTTCGCACTGGGGCCAACGTCCTGACTTTC.

This clonotype appeared a few times. The chain has TRBV7-6 and TRBJ2-5; D is undetermined. V lost 5 bases and J 5 bases, leaving 18 bases between the germline ends. This CDR3 is 15 amino acids long. From germline, CDR1 is SGHVS and CDR2 FNYEAQ. CDR3 sequence reads: CASSLRLTGLETQYF. The CDR3 coding sequence is TGTGCCAGCAGCCTACGCTTGACTGGCTTGGAGACCCAGTACTTC.

This clonotype was found a few times. V gene TRBV6-5 combines with J gene TRBJ1-1; D is ambiguous. Germline CDR1 MNHEY, CDR2 SVGAGI. V was cut by 7 bases and J by 1 base, with 4 bases left in between. The CDR3 runs to 11 residues. Here the CDR3 reads CASTANTEAFF. CDR3 nucleotide sequence: TGTGCCAGCACAGCGAACACTGAAGCTTTCTTT.

This clonotype appeared a few times. In nucleotides, the CDR3 is TGCGCCAGCAGCTCCTCGGACAGAAGGGAGACCCAGTACTTC. It translates to CASSSSDRRETQYF. This chain connects TRBV5-1 to TRBJ2-5; possible D gene TRBD1, 6 bases. The CDR3 length is 14 residues. Between the trimmed V and J ends, which lost 3 bases and 5 bases, there was a span of 14 bases. CDR1 and CDR2 (germline): SGHRS, YFSETQ.

This clonotype was seen many times. The chain employs TRBV10-3 and TRBJ2-3; D ambiguous. The CDR3 has 11 residues. The germline V gene encodes CDR1 ENHRY and CDR2 SYGVKD. Trimming stripped 11 bases from V and 0 bases from J, with 6 bases between. In nucleotides, the CDR3 is TGTGCCGTAAGAAGCACAGATACGCAGTATTTT. Translation: CAVRSTDTQYF.